These 17 T cell receptor beta chains were all obtained from the same sample, sequenced in a study of CD8+ T cells in alopecia areata. Cell sorting was performed on pooled cutaneous lymph node cells with CD4, CD8alpha, NKG2D, NKG2ACE and other markers. Following extraction, RNA underwent reverse transcription to cDNA, which served as the sequencing template. TCRdb's copy holds only in-frame clones and misses some; the assay was immunoSEQ multiplex PCR. This sample has around 300,000 clones, each found more than once. Sequencing was done on a sample of CD4+ T cells sorted from a lymph node. The receptor set was obtained from a C3H/HeJ mouse with alopecia areata. The strain bears MHC haplotype H2-k.

Notes on this clone: Gene labels here are mouse ones. The read is 4 residues too short to cover the CDR3 end, so that end is filled in from the germline J gene. The chain is built from TRBV13-3 and TRBJ2-5, with 11 bases fitting TRBD1. CDR1 NNHDY and CDR2 SYVADS come from the germline V gene. The CDR3 has 14 amino acids. The CDR3 DNA, read in part, is TGTGCCAGCAGGATGGACAGGGGGCGAGAC. Translated: CASRMDRGRD. The whole CDR3 protein reads CASRMDRGRDTQYF.

This clone was counted between two and nine times. Gene names refer to mouse genes. The read ends 4 residues before the CDR3 terminus; that terminus is restored from the germline J gene. The same CDR3 also results from other DNA sequences found in this sample. J is TRBJ1-1 and V is TRBV13-1, with TRBD1 as a possible D gene (5 bases). The CDR3 sequence is 15 residues long. Germline values: CDR1 NSHNY, CDR2 SYGAGN. V was cut by 0 bases and J by 0 bases, with 9 bases left in between. CDR3 bases read: TGTGCCAGCAGTGATGGGCAGGGTGCAAACACA. Translated: CASSDGQGANT. The whole CDR3 is CASSDGQGANTEVFF.

Turning to this clone: The listed genes are named as in mouse. The CDR3 is cut off 4 residues early in the read; its end comes from the germline J gene. The V gene is TRBV13-2, the J gene TRBJ2-5; a possible D gene is TRBD2 (7 bases). This CDR3 is 14 amino acids long. Germline V lookup: CDR1 NNHNN, CDR2 SYGAGS (reference sequence). The covered CDR3 bases are TGTGCCAGCGGTGATGGGGGGGCGCTGGAC. Encoded protein: CASGDGGALD. In full, the CDR3 reads CASGDGGALDTQYF.

This clone came up a few times. Gene names and germline match the mouse. The read terminates 4 residues ahead of where the CDR3 ends, so the germline J gene completes it. This chain connects TRBV19 to TRBJ2-7, with 8 bases lining up with TRBD2. With 6 bases clipped from V and 2 bases from J, the junction kept 4 bases outside the gene matches. The CDR3 covers 13 residues. Germline CDR1 FNHDT, CDR2 SITEND (reference sequence). CDR3 sequence: CASTPLGAYEQYF. The part of the CDR3 DNA that was read is TGTGCCAGCACCCCACTGGGGGCCTAT.

On this clone itself: Here the gene names and germline are mouse. The read comes to an end 4 residues before the CDR3 does, leaving the germline J gene to fill in the end. The chain employs TRBV13-2 and TRBJ2-3, with 11 bases aligning to TRBD2. The V segment lost 4 bases and the J segment 0 bases; nucleotides outside the gene matches: 4. The germline CDR1 and CDR2 sequences are NNHNN and SYGAGS (reference sequence). There are 16 residues in the CDR3. CDR3 loop: CASGTGGARSAETLYF. The part of the CDR3 DNA that was read is TGTGCCAGCGGTACTGGGGGGGCGCGTAGTGCAGAA.

This clone was counted only a few times. The genes and germline here are from mouse. With the read ending 4 residues before the CDR3 end, the germline J gene is used to fill in that end. The J gene is TRBJ2-1, the V gene TRBV19, with a tentative D call TRBD1 (6 bases). Germline assignment: CDR1 FNHDT and CDR2 SITEND (reference sequence). CDR3 length: 13 amino acids. Trimming shortened V by 4 bases and J by 4 bases, and 9 bases separated the two germline ends. The DNA read from the CDR3 is TGTGCCAGCAGTCATCAGGGGTATGCT. Its translation: CASSHQGYA. The CDR3 as a whole reads CASSHQGYAEQFF.

About this clone itself: The gene names here belong to mouse. The read ends 4 residues before the CDR3 terminus; that terminus is restored from the germline J gene. The genes are TRBV17 and TRBJ2-4, with 10 bases that match TRBD1. The germline V gene has CDR1 MNHDT and CDR2 YYDKIL. After removal of 5 bases from V and 1 base from J, the junction contained 6 bases not matched to a gene. The CDR3 has 16 amino acids. The CDR3 bases that were read are TGTGCTAGCAGTCTCTCCGGGACAGGGGGTCAAAAC. Its protein is CASSLSGTGGQN. The full CDR3 protein reads CASSLSGTGGQNTLYF.

A note on this clone: Mouse names are used for the genes. Sequencing ends 4 residues short of the CDR3 end; the germline J gene provides the rest. The chain couples TRBV13-1 to TRBJ2-7; the match to TRBD1 covers 10 bases. Germline CDR1 and CDR2: NSHNY and SYGAGN. This CDR3 region has 13 residues. Partial CDR3 DNA: TGTGCCAGCAGTCACGGACAGGGGGAT. Encoded protein: CASSHGQGD. The full CDR3 reads CASSHGQGDEQYF.

This clone was counted a few times. Genes and germline come from the mouse. Sequencing ends 4 residues short of the CDR3 end; the germline J gene provides the rest. In the same sample, other DNA sequences code for this CDR3. This rearrangement joins TRBV13-2 to TRBJ1-1, with 7 bases aligning to TRBD1. V lost 5 bases and J lost 4; bases outside the gene matches: 5. Germline V gene lookup returns CDR1 NNHNN and CDR2 SYGAGS (reference sequence). The CDR3 spans 13 residues. CDR3 bases read: TGTGCCAGCGGAACAGGGGAGGGCACA. It yields the protein CASGTGEGT. The full CDR3 is CASGTGEGTEVFF.

About this clone: Gene names denote mouse genes. The missing CDR3 end, 4 residues past where the read stops, is filled in from the germline J gene. The sample carries other DNA sequences with the same CDR3. The chain links TRBV13-1 to TRBJ2-1; 10 nucleotides align to TRBD1. The CDR3 has 14 residues. Germline V CDR1 and CDR2: NSHNY, SYGAGN. The part of the CDR3 DNA that was read is TGTGCCAGCAGTGGCGACAGGGGGCGAGCT. It is translated as CASSGDRGRA. The entire CDR3 reads CASSGDRGRAEQFF.

This clone was detected a few times. Genes and germline come from the mouse. Read coverage stops 4 residues before the CDR3 terminus; the germline J gene supplies the remainder. The sample carries other DNA sequences with the same CDR3. The rearrangement joins TRBV31 to TRBJ2-1, with 10 nucleotides matching TRBD2. CDR1 GKSSPN and CDR2 SITVG come from the germline V gene. Trimming cost V 0 bases and J 4 bases; bases outside gene matches: 0. The CDR3 spans 14 residues. The CDR3 here is CAWSLLGGYAEQFF. CDR3 DNA, as far as it was read: TGTGCCTGGAGTCTACTGGGGGGGTATGCT.

Note on this clone: Gene names and germline refer to mouse. The read comes to an end 4 residues before the CDR3 does, leaving the germline J gene to fill in the end. Other DNA sequences in this specimen translate into the identical CDR3. V and J are TRBV31 and TRBJ2-3; TRBD1 matches 7 bases. Per the germline V gene, CDR1 is GKSSPN and CDR2 is SITVG. V was clipped by 1 base and J by 0 bases; unmatched bases: 4. There are 15 residues in the CDR3. CDR3 DNA, as far as it was read: TGTGCCTGGAGTCCCGGGACAGCTAGTGCAGAA. Encoded protein: CAWSPGTASAE. The whole CDR3 reads CAWSPGTASAETLYF.

There are a few counts of this clone. All gene names here are mouse names. The read stops 4 residues short of the end of the CDR3; the missing end is completed from the germline J gene. The sample contains more than one DNA sequence encoding this CDR3. The chain links TRBV13-3 to TRBJ2-2, with 9 positions matching TRBD1. CDR1 NNHDY and CDR2 SYVADS come from the germline V gene. This CDR3 is 14 amino acids long. V trimming: 5 bases; J trimming: 4 bases; junction bases outside the gene matches: 3. The part of the CDR3 DNA that was read is TGTGCCAGCAGCCGGGACAGGGCCACCGGG. Protein product: CASSRDRATG. The full CDR3 sequence reads CASSRDRATGQLYF.

This clone was seen repeatedly, ten times or more. Genes and germline come from the mouse. The CDR3 spells CASSLARDKNQDTQYF. The covered CDR3 bases are TGTGCCAGCAGCTTAGCGCGGGACAAAAACCAAGAC. The chain recombines TRBV3 with TRBJ2-5, with D possibly matching TRBD1 (6 bases). The read terminates 4 residues before the CDR3 end, so the remaining end is supplied by the germline J gene. Trimming shortened V by 0 bases and J by 0 bases, and 10 bases separated the two germline ends. CDR1 is SNHLY, CDR2 FYNGKV, per germline (reference sequence). This CDR3 has 16 amino acids.

This clone was seen a handful of times. The germline and genes are mouse ones. The read terminates 4 residues before the CDR3 end, so the remaining end is supplied by the germline J gene. V usage is TRBV13-3 and J usage is TRBJ2-1; 9 bases map to TRBD1. This CDR3 is built from 13 residues. Germline V CDR1 and CDR2: NNHDY, SYVADS. CDR3 in amino acids: CASPRDREAEQFF. The DNA read from the CDR3 is TGTGCCAGCCCCCGGGACAGGGAAGCT.

With regard to this clone: The gene symbols are mouse symbols. The sequence runs out 4 residues before the end of the CDR3; the remainder is reconstructed from the germline J gene. The chain is built from TRBV13-1 and TRBJ2-2, with D tentatively TRBD1 (5 bases). Germline V lookup: CDR1 NSHNY, CDR2 SYGAGN. Between the trimmed V and J ends, which lost 2 bases and 4 bases, there was a span of 12 bases. The CDR3 covers 15 residues. CDR3 bases read: TGTGCCAGCAGTGAATCAGGGAAGGGCACCGGG. Its translation is CASSESGKGTG. The full CDR3 reads CASSESGKGTGQLYF.

This clone has more than one count but fewer than ten. Genes here carry mouse names. The read falls 4 residues short of the CDR3 end, and the missing part is taken from the germline J gene. The J gene is TRBJ2-3, the V gene TRBV26, with D maybe TRBD2 (5 bases). The CDR3 is 13 amino acids. CDR1 is KGHPV and CDR2 is FQNQEV in the germline V gene (reference sequence). The germline V and J ends were trimmed by 9 bases and 0 bases, with 10 bases remaining between them. This CDR3 is CARNWPSAETLYF. The CDR3 DNA, read in part, is TGTGCCAGAAACTGGCCTAGTGCAGAA.